The 26 T cell receptor beta chains below come from one sample, sequenced in a study of naive and memory T cell subsets. Overall study findings and caveats: A few larger clonotypes appeared in naive repertoires, especially CD8, possibly memory cells re-expressing CD45RA.

Which antigens these TCRs recognize remains unknown. Both TRBC1 and TRBC2 were covered by a beta constant-region primer of two equimolar oligonucleotides. Four rounds of PCR amplified the ligated cDNA using nested alpha and beta constant-region primers plus SP2. TCRdb passed the UMI-ligation and nested PCR reads through MiXCR, listing each CDR3 protein once. The table includes over 130,000 distinct CDR3 sequences, under 25% detected once. The sample taken for sequencing was naive CD8+ T cells from blood. All receptors come from a human donor in good health.

The chain combines TRBV13 with TRBJ2-3; D is unresolved. This CDR3 contains 16 residues. The V end was cut by 5 bases, the J end by 2 bases, with 17 bases between. Germline CDR1 is PRHDT and CDR2 is FYEKMQ (reference sequence). CDR3 bases: TGTGCCAGCAGCACCCCTGTGATAGGCCCCACAGATACGCAGTATTTT. Translation gives CASSTPVIGPTDTQYF.

The rearrangement joins TRBV29-1 to TRBJ2-7, with D possibly being TRBD1 or TRBD2 (5 bases each). Germline V gene lookup returns CDR1 SQVTM and CDR2 ANQGSEA. The V gene lost 5 bases and the J gene lost 6 bases, with 14 bases spanning the gap. This CDR3 region has 12 residues. The CDR3 loop reads CSVQRGPCEQYF. In DNA, the CDR3 is TGCAGCGTTCAGAGGGGACCCTGCGAGCAGTACTTC.

This clonotype was seen more than once but under ten times. The chain is built from TRBV20-1 and TRBJ1-1; 7 bases align to TRBD1. The CDR3 runs 16 residues. CDR1 is DFQATT and CDR2 is SNEGSKA in the germline V gene (reference sequence). The junction had 13 bases not matched to a gene; V was cut back by 5 bases and J by 1 base. CDR3 in amino acids: CSAPSRDRRENTEAFF. The CDR3 DNA follows: TGCAGTGCTCCTAGCCGGGACAGAAGAGAGAACACTGAAGCTTTCTTT.

The sample holds many counts of this clonotype. The CDR3 spells CASSQERAGKDTEAFF. The CDR3 DNA reads TGCGCCAGCAGCCAAGAACGGGCAGGGAAGGACACTGAAGCTTTCTTT. The genes are TRBV4-3 and TRBJ1-1; D is perhaps TRBD1 (5 bases). Germline V gene sequence: CDR1 LGHNA, CDR2 YSLEER. Deletions cut 0 bases from V and 3 bases from J, with 14 bases between. There are 16 residues in the CDR3.

This clonotype was picked up one time. CDR3 nucleotide sequence: TGTGCCAGCAGTTACGACAGGGGTCAGCCCCAGCATTTT. This encodes CASSYDRGQPQHF. The gene calls are TRBV6-5 and TRBJ1-5, with TRBD1 matching 8 bases. The CDR3 has 13 residues. Germline loops: CDR1 MNHEY, CDR2 SVGAGI. The trim removed 2 bases at V and 6 bases at J, leaving 0 bases unmatched.

This clonotype was picked up a small number of times. The rearrangement joins TRBV7-8 to TRBJ2-1; 10 bases are a match to TRBD2. Trimming removed 5 bases from V and 4 bases from J; junction bases left unmatched: 8. Looked up from germline, CDR1 is SGHVS and CDR2 is FQNEAQ. The CDR3 runs to 16 residues. CDR3 DNA: TGTGCCAGCAGCCCTAGGACTAGCGGAGAGTACAATGAGCAGTTCTTC. Translated: CASSPRTSGEYNEQFF.

This clonotype appeared a few times. The genes are TRBV4-1 and TRBJ2-1, with 9 bases that match TRBD2. Germline loops: CDR1 MGHRA, CDR2 YSYEKL. This CDR3 spans 14 amino acids. Germline trimming cut 8 bases from V and 5 bases from J; bases unmatched to any gene: 7. The CDR3 protein is CASGGAGGDNEQFF. The CDR3 DNA sequence: TGCGCCAGCGGCGGGGCGGGGGGGGACAATGAGCAGTTCTTC.

This clonotype was counted between two and nine times. The chain links TRBV10-3 to TRBJ2-1; 8 bases are a match to TRBD2. The length of the CDR3 is 16 residues. The trim removed 3 bases at V and 3 bases at J, leaving 7 bases unmatched. The germline CDR1 and CDR2 sequences are ENHRY and SYGVKD. DNA of the CDR3: TGTGCCATCAGTGAAACCATGCGGGAGGACTACAATGAGCAGTTCTTC. Translated: CAISETMREDYNEQFF.

V usage is TRBV7-9 and J usage is TRBJ2-3, with 10 bases lining up with TRBD2. Per germline, CDR1 SEHNR and CDR2 FQNEAQ (reference sequence). V was pared by 7 bases and J by 6 bases, with 4 bases of the junction left unmatched. The length of the CDR3 is 13 residues. The CDR3 reads CASTLLAGDTQYF. The CDR3, as DNA: TGTGCCAGCACCCTACTAGCGGGGGATACGCAGTATTTT.

This clonotype has more than one count but fewer than ten. V and J are TRBV6-5 and TRBJ1-1, with 8 bases fitting TRBD1. The CDR3 spans 15 residues. With V trimmed by 5 bases and J by 0 bases, 5 bases remained unmatched. Germline loops: CDR1 MNHEY, CDR2 SVGAGI. The CDR3 reads CASSEGQGMNTEAFF. The DNA for the CDR3 is TGTGCCAGCAGTGAAGGACAGGGAATGAACACTGAAGCTTTCTTT.

The chain couples TRBV10-2 to TRBJ2-5; TRBD2 agrees at 7 bases. J gave up 5 bases and V 7 bases, and 4 bases lay outside the gene matches. Germline V CDR1 and CDR2: WSHSY, SAAADI. This CDR3 has 12 amino acids. CDR3 residues: CASTRERETQYF. The CDR3 DNA reads TGCGCCAGCACGCGGGAGCGGGAGACCCAGTACTTC.

V usage is TRBV15 and J usage is TRBJ1-1, with 9 nucleotides matching TRBD1. CDR1 LNHNV and CDR2 YYDKDF come from the germline V gene (reference sequence). The CDR3 runs to 14 residues. V trimming: 4 bases; J trimming: 2 bases; junction bases outside the gene matches: 2. As DNA, the CDR3 is TGTGCCACCAGCACGGGACAGGGAAACACTGAAGCTTTCTTT. This gives the protein CATSTGQGNTEAFF.

This clonotype was recorded at least ten times. The CDR3 DNA follows: TGCGCCAGCAGCCAAGTCGGGGGTCAAGACACCATATATTTT. Translation gives CASSQVGGQDTIYF. V is TRBV4-1 and J is TRBJ1-3; a possible D gene is TRBD1 (5 bases). The germline CDR1 and CDR2 sequences are MGHRA and YSYEKL. The CDR3 sequence is 14 residues long. V was pared by 1 base and J by 8 bases, with 12 bases between.

The chain carries TRBV12-3 or TRBV12-4 and TRBJ1-6; D ambiguous. With 3 bases removed from V and 3 bases from J, the gap between germline ends came to 12 bases. This CDR3 has 16 residues. The DNA for the CDR3 is TGTGCCAGCAGTTTTATAGACCCTAGCTATAATTCACCCCTCCACTTT. This encodes CASSFIDPSYNSPLHF.

This clonotype has a count of ten or more. The rearrangement uses TRBV28 and TRBJ2-7; 9 nucleotides align to TRBD1. V lost 7 bases and J lost 0; bases outside the gene matches: 7. This CDR3 region has 15 residues. Germline V CDR1 and CDR2: MDHEN, SYDVKM. CDR3 DNA: TGTGCCAGCACCCTGGGACAGGGAGTCTCCTACGAGCAGTACTTC. This sequence encodes CASTLGQGVSYEQYF.

In its sample, this clonotype was seen a few times. The rearrangement uses TRBV9 and TRBJ1-2, with no clear D. CDR1 and CDR2 from the germline V gene are SGDLS and YYNGEE. V was trimmed by 0 bases and J by 4 bases, leaving 16 bases between them. This CDR3 spans 16 amino acids. The CDR3 loop reads CASSVVMDVPGYGYTF. The CDR3 coding sequence is TGTGCCAGCAGCGTAGTAATGGACGTCCCTGGCTATGGCTACACCTTC.

J is TRBJ2-1 and V is TRBV27, with D possibly matching TRBD2 (5 bases). The CDR3 totals 15 residues. Germline assignment: CDR1 MNHEY and CDR2 SMNVEV (reference sequence). Trimming cost V 6 bases and J 8 bases, with 20 bases left between them. The CDR3 nucleotides read TGTGCCAGCAGCCCAAACCGGGGTAGATCCGATGAGCAGTTCTTC. Its translation is CASSPNRGRSDEQFF.

This chain joins TRBV6-6 and TRBJ2-3, with TRBD1 matching 9 bases. Looked up from germline, CDR1 is MNHNY and CDR2 is SVGAGI (reference sequence). V trimming: 1 base; J trimming: 4 bases; junction bases outside the gene matches: 6. The CDR3 is made up of 16 amino acids. The CDR3 region has the DNA TGTGCCAGCAGTTACTGGGCGACAGGGGGGGCAGATACGCAGTATTTT. Its protein product is CASSYWATGGADTQYF.

The J gene is TRBJ1-4, the V gene TRBV12-3 or TRBV12-4, with D unresolved. This CDR3 spans 14 amino acids. V was trimmed by 3 bases and J by 0 bases, leaving 5 bases between them. The CDR3 DNA follows: TGTGCCAGCAGTTTGAGTGCAACTAATGAAAAACTGTTTTTT. It specifies CASSLSATNEKLFF.

In its sample, this clonotype was seen a few times. The rearrangement uses TRBV28 and TRBJ2-1; 8 bases align to TRBD2. Per the germline V gene, CDR1 is MDHEN and CDR2 is SYDVKM. The V segment lost 5 bases and the J segment 5 bases; nucleotides outside the gene matches: 5. The CDR3 is 14 residues long. As DNA, the CDR3 is TGTGCCAGCAGTCAGCTAGCGGGCAACAATGAGCAGTTCTTC. The encoded protein is CASSQLAGNNEQFF.

Only a few counts were recorded for this clonotype. The chain carries TRBV28 and TRBJ2-7, with D maybe TRBD2 (6 bases). In germline, CDR1 is MDHEN, CDR2 SYDVKM. The V end lost 7 bases, the J end lost 7 bases, and 20 bases lay between the germline ends. The CDR3 contains 14 residues. The CDR3 spells CASIAVGLGGEQYF. In DNA form, the CDR3 reads TGTGCCAGCATCGCCGTAGGGCTCGGGGGAGAGCAGTACTTC.

The chain uses TRBV4-3 and TRBJ1-6, with D unclear. CDR1 is LGHNA and CDR2 is YSLEER in the germline V gene. CDR3 length equals 18 residues. V lost 0 bases and J 3 bases, leaving 15 bases between the germline ends. The CDR3 reads CASSQDRIGEGYNSPLHF. For the CDR3, the DNA is TGCGCCAGCAGCCAAGATAGAATCGGGGAAGGCTATAATTCACCCCTCCACTTT.

This clonotype was seen more than once but under ten times. The rearrangement joins TRBV6-5 to TRBJ1-1; D call uncertain. CDR3 length: 14 residues. Trimming left V 2 bases short and J 1 base short, with 8 bases between. In germline, CDR1 is MNHEY, CDR2 SVGAGI. CDR3: CASSYNGENTEAFF. The DNA of the CDR3 is TGTGCCAGCAGTTACAACGGGGAGAACACTGAAGCTTTCTTT.

This clonotype was seen only a few times. The CDR3: CASSEVPGHSISIGELFF. The DNA of the CDR3 is TGTGCCAGCAGTGAAGTCCCAGGCCATAGCATCAGTATCGGGGAGCTGTTTTTT. V gene TRBV25-1 combines with J gene TRBJ2-2; D is unclear. The V gene lost 2 bases and the J gene lost 7 bases, with 23 bases spanning the gap. Per germline, CDR1 MGHDK and CDR2 SYGVNS. The CDR3 consists of 18 residues.

The CDR3 region has the DNA TGTGCCAGCAGTTTATCGAGGCAGGGGGCGAATCAGCCCCAGCATTTT. The encoded protein is CASSLSRQGANQPQHF. The chain is built from TRBV27 and TRBJ1-5, with 8 bases fitting TRBD1. This CDR3 has 16 amino acids. Germline CDR1 reads MNHEY; CDR2 reads SMNVEV (reference sequence). The trim removed 0 bases at V and 4 bases at J, leaving 5 bases unmatched.

This clonotype came up a few times. This chain uses TRBV24-1 with TRBJ2-1, with 10 bases identical to TRBD2. CDR3 length: 16 amino acids. The V segment lost 3 bases and the J segment 6 bases; nucleotides outside the gene matches: 7. Germline assignment: CDR1 KGHDR and CDR2 SFDVKD. This chain's CDR3 is CATSDPASGRANEQFF. The CDR3 nucleotides read TGTGCCACCAGTGATCCCGCCAGCGGGAGGGCCAATGAGCAGTTCTTC.